A single sample gave rise to the 17 T cell receptor beta chains below, sequenced in a study of blood T cell repertoires in COVID-19. This table comes from immunoSEQ multiplex PCR, and its TCRdb copy is limited to in-frame clones, with some not included. The table has 160,000 or so clones, approximately 80% seen once; the top ten hold around 9.9%. Sequenced material: peripheral blood. The receptor source for this set is a human donor in a cohort sampled during active COVID-19.

The chain carries TRBV19 and TRBJ1-1; 7 bases are shared with TRBD1. CDR3 length: 14 residues. The J segment lost 7 bases and the V segment lost 7 bases, leaving 12 bases of the junction unmatched. The germline V gene has CDR1 LNHDA and CDR2 SQIVND (reference sequence). The CDR3 sequence: CASTSPGQTVEAFF. CDR3 nucleotide sequence: TGTGCCAGTACCTCACCGGGACAGACGGTTGAAGCTTTCTTT.

The rearrangement uses TRBV28 and TRBJ2-3; 8 nucleotides line up with TRBD2. The CDR3 contains 14 residues. Germline CDR1 MDHEN, CDR2 SYDVKM. V lost 11 bases, J lost 6 bases, and 13 bases stayed unmatched. Written as DNA, the CDR3 is TGTGCCGGAAGTCGACGGGAGGGCCGCGATACGCAGTATTTT. Its translation: CAGSRREGRDTQYF.

In this sample, this clone turned up once. The chain employs TRBV27 and TRBJ2-3; D remains unclear. Trimming cost V 4 bases and J 5 bases, with 16 bases left between them. Germline CDR1 reads MNHEY; CDR2 reads SMNVEV (reference sequence). CDR3 length: 15 residues. CDR3 residues: CASSSSTNPGDTQYF. The DNA of the CDR3 is TGTGCCAGCAGTTCCTCCACCAACCCAGGAGATACGCAGTATTTT.

This clone was detected only a few times. The V and J genes are TRBV5-8 and TRBJ1-3; D uncertain. The germline CDR1 and CDR2 sequences are SGHTS and YDEGEE. V was pared by 2 bases and J by 0 bases, with 9 bases between. The CDR3 extends over 15 amino acids. CDR3 loop: CASSLRTNSGNTIYF. The DNA of the CDR3 is TGTGCCAGCAGCTTAAGGACTAACTCTGGAAACACCATATATTTT. The full variable domain, with the rest looked up from reference TRBV5-8 and TRBJ1-3, is EAGVTQSPTHLIKTRGQQATLRCSPISGHTSVYWYQQALGLGLQFLLWYDEGEERNRGNFPPRFSGRQFPNYSSELNVNALELEDSALYLCASSLRTNSGNTIYFGEGSWLTVV.

This CDR3 is CASRTDGNSNQPQHF. CDR3 nucleotides: TGTGCCAGCAGGACGGACGGGAATAGCAATCAGCCCCAGCATTTT. This chain joins TRBV6-4 and TRBJ1-5; D unclear. The CDR3 covers 15 residues. The V and J ends lost 6 bases and 0 bases respectively, with 12 bases between them. In germline, CDR1 is MRHNA, CDR2 SNTAGT.

The chain recombines TRBV5-1 with TRBJ1-4; possibly TRBD1 for D (5 bases). V shed 0 bases and J shed 8 bases, with 11 bases lying between them. This CDR3 region has 14 residues. Germline values: CDR1 SGHRS, CDR2 YFSETQ. CDR3 in DNA: TGCGCCAGCAGCTTGGAGTATCAGGGCGAAAAACTGTTTTTT. This gives the protein CASSLEYQGEKLFF.

The rearrangement joins TRBV7-7 to TRBJ2-3, with 10 bases fitting TRBD2. Trimming took 4 bases from V and 0 from J; bases not matched to a gene: 4. The CDR3 runs to 16 residues. Germline V gene data show CDR1 as SSHAT and CDR2 as FNYEAQ (reference sequence). CDR3 amino acids: CASSSLAGTSTDTQYF. In nucleotides, the CDR3 is TGTGCCAGCAGCTCACTAGCGGGAACTAGCACAGATACGCAGTATTTT.

The chain links TRBV20-1 to TRBJ2-3, with no clear D. CDR1 and CDR2 (germline): DFQATT, SNEGSKA (reference sequence). The CDR3 has 13 residues. V was cut by 3 bases and J by 2 bases, with 9 bases left in between. CDR3 in DNA: TGCAGTGCTAGTATGCAGATCACAGATACGCAGTATTTT. This translates into CSASMQITDTQYF.

The chain joins TRBV4-3 to TRBJ2-5, with D unclear. The CDR3 covers 13 residues. Germline loops: CDR1 LGHNA, CDR2 YSLEER. V lost 3 bases to trimming and J lost 6 bases, with 11 bases between them. The CDR3 loop reads CASSQELSKTQYF. The CDR3 DNA reads TGCGCCAGCAGCCAGGAGCTAAGCAAGACCCAGTACTTC.

This clone has only one observation. CDR3 amino acids: CASSPRQAPYEQYF. The CDR3 DNA sequence: TGTGCCAGCAGCCCCCGACAGGCGCCCTACGAGCAGTACTTC. V usage is TRBV7-9 and J usage is TRBJ2-7; the D gene is possibly TRBD1 (6 bases). V lost 5 bases and J lost 2, with 13 bases in between. The CDR3 consists of 14 residues. The germline V gene encodes CDR1 SEHNR and CDR2 FQNEAQ (reference sequence).

The CDR3 nucleotides are TGTGCCACCAGTGATTTAGTTCAGGGGGCAGTGAATGAGCAGTTCTTC. Translating it yields CATSDLVQGAVNEQFF. V and J are TRBV24-1 and TRBJ2-1; 8 positions agree with TRBD1. After removal of 1 base from V and 7 bases from J, the junction contained 8 bases not matched to a gene. The CDR3 has 16 residues. In germline, CDR1 is KGHDR, CDR2 SFDVKD.

The chain is built from TRBV10-3 and TRBJ2-2; D remains unclear. CDR3 length: 11 amino acids. The germline V gene encodes CDR1 ENHRY and CDR2 SYGVKD. V lost 10 bases and J 3 bases, leaving 6 bases between the germline ends. CDR3: CATRDTGELFF. The DNA for the CDR3 is TGTGCCACCCGGGACACCGGGGAGCTGTTTTTT.

The chain couples TRBV7-2 to TRBJ2-7, with D perhaps TRBD2 (5 bases). V lost 3 bases, J lost 0 bases, and 12 bases lay in between. CDR3 length equals 15 residues. CDR1 and CDR2 (germline): SGHTA, FQGNSA. The CDR3 DNA is TGTGCCAGCAGCTTTCTTCTGGGGAGCTCCTACGAGCAGTACTTC. Translation: CASSFLLGSSYEQYF. The full variable domain, completed using reference TRBV7-2 and TRBJ2-7, is GAGVSQSPSNKVTEKGKDVELRCDPISGHTALYWYRQSLGQGLEFLIYFQGNSAPDKSGLPSDRFSAERTGGSVSTLTIQRTQQEDSAVYLCASSFLLGSSYEQYFGPGTRLTVT.

The chain combines TRBV12-3 or TRBV12-4 with TRBJ1-3; unclear D gene. This CDR3 region has 13 residues. V was shortened by 5 bases and J by 4 bases, with 9 bases between the two germline ends. In nucleotides, the CDR3 is TGTGCCAGCAGTCCCACGACAGGAAACACCATATATTTT. Translating it yields CASSPTTGNTIYF.

The genes are TRBV6-1 and TRBJ1-2, with D tentatively TRBD1 (6 bases). CDR1 is MNHNS, CDR2 SASEGT, per germline. This CDR3 has 13 residues. Trimming removed 2 bases from V and 4 bases from J, with 8 bases in between. The CDR3 nucleotides read TGTGCCAGCAGTGAAACACAGGGCTATGGCTACACCTTC. Residues: CASSETQGYGYTF.

The chain carries TRBV14 and TRBJ2-5; a weak D match, TRBD2 (5 bases). Trimming cost V 4 bases and J 5 bases, with 11 bases left between them. The CDR3 loop spans 13 amino acids. Germline CDR1 SGHDN, CDR2 FVKESK. The CDR3 DNA follows: TGTGCCAGCAGCCGGGAGATGCGGGAGACCCAGTACTTC. It is translated as CASSREMRETQYF.

This clone turned up a few times. The rearrangement joins TRBV9 to TRBJ1-2; D perhaps matches TRBD1 (5 bases). The CDR3 runs to 14 residues. Germline CDR1 reads SGDLS; CDR2 reads YYNGEE. V was trimmed by 4 bases and J by 7 bases, leaving 17 bases between them. This chain's CDR3 is CASSPTDPGLGYTF. The CDR3 DNA reads TGTGCCAGCAGCCCGACAGACCCTGGTCTTGGCTACACCTTC.